This T cell receptor (beta chain) came from a study of blood T cell repertoires in COVID-19. Germline V gives CDR1 MNHEY, CDR2 SMNVEV (reference sequence). The length of the CDR3 is 16 residues. Trimming took off 3 bases at V and 4 bases at J, with 18 bases between the two ends. Libraries were prepared by immunoSEQ multiplex PCR; TCRdb keeps only in-frame clonotypes and omits some of them. This sample has some 150,000 clones, with around 80% found just once. In Cohort 3, a recovered donor had either two negative PCRs, clearance, or symptom resolution. The sample was PBMCs or T cells enriched from blood (not recorded which). The V call is TRBV27, the J call TRBJ1-1, with D perhaps TRBD1 (5 bases). The receptor's source is a man aged 50-60 years who had recovered from COVID-19. CDR3 coding DNA: TGTGCCAGCAGTTTTATATATGGTGGGGGGTCCACTGAAGCTTTCTTT. Amino acid sequence: CASSFIYGGGSTEAFF.